This T cell receptor (beta chain) was profiled in a study of shared clonotypes between healthy human individuals. Findings and caveats of the study: Approximately 4.5% was the fraction of naive CD4 clonotypes found shared across four donors. Generally, estimated richness proved larger in naive subsets than it did in memory subsets.

This table comes from immunoSEQ multiplex PCR, and its TCRdb copy is limited to in-frame clones, with some not included. This table holds roughly 1.4 million clones, around 98.5% found once. Trimming removed 5 bases from V and 4 bases from J; junction bases left unmatched: 8. This CDR3 region has 15 residues. Looked up from germline, CDR1 is MDHEN and CDR2 is SYDVKM. Concerning this clone itself: No antigen is known for it. The sample contains more than one DNA sequence encoding this CDR3.

The sample consisted of naive CD4+ T cells sorted from blood. Subset given: CD45RA+ positively selected. This rearrangement joins TRBV28 to TRBJ2-7, with 10 bases aligning to TRBD1. The source of this sequence is a man younger than 40 in good health. CDR3 loop: CASSPGTGVLYEQYF. The CDR3 DNA sequence: TGTGCCAGCAGTCCTGGGACAGGGGTTCTTTACGAGCAGTACTTC.